This T cell receptor beta chain was documented in a study of blood T cell repertoires in COVID-19. For the study at large: PBMCs, B-cell-depleted T cells, or T cells were the source of the cDNA or gDNA that made up the material.

Profiled with immunoSEQ multiplex PCR; TCRdb holds only in-frame clones, not every one. The sample consists of approximately 190,000 clones, around 80% of them appearing once. Germline values: CDR1 SGHTA, CDR2 FQGTGA. V lost 5 bases and J lost 8, with 15 bases in between. This CDR3 has 13 amino acids. The sample holds a few counts of this clone. The chain combines TRBV7-3 with TRBJ1-1; D possibly corresponds to TRBD1 (6 bases). The clonotype comes from a man aged 55-75 years with acute or convalescent COVID-19. The material sequenced was peripheral blood. CDR3 nucleotides: TGTGCCAGCAGCCAAGGACCTGACAGGGAAGCTTTCTTT. Translated, it gives CASSQGPDREAFF.